This T cell receptor (beta chain) was documented in a study of shared clonotypes between healthy human individuals. On the study more broadly: Donors, aged 18 to 49, were a couple of women and three men. Broader study findings: Sampling was confined to blood; repertoires within tissues likely differ. Estimated clonotype richness was generally higher in naive than memory subsets.

Positively selected for CCR7, the CD45RO-negative cells used as naive CD8 cells excluded terminally differentiated effector memory CD45RA+ cells. Germline V gives CDR1 WNHNN, CDR2 SYGVQD (reference sequence). The CDR3 is made up of 20 amino acids. V lost 6 bases, J lost 4 bases, and 16 bases stayed unmatched. Regarding this clone: Its antigen is as yet unknown.

TCRdb keeps only in-frame clones here, not all; method: immunoSEQ multiplex PCR. The sample comprises millions of clones, over 85% of which are singletons, and roughly 1% rests with the top ten. The chain employs TRBV10-1 and TRBJ2-1, with TRBD2 identical over 15 bases. The material sequenced was naive CD8+ T cells sorted from blood. The receptor was derived from a man aged 18 to 29 in good health. The DNA of the CDR3 is TGCGCCAGCAGACCATGGGGACTAGCGGGAGGCATAGGGGGATACAATGAGCAGTTCTTC. Translating it yields CASRPWGLAGGIGGYNEQFF.